These T cell receptor beta chains were read from a single sample in a study of identical twins. Using its own MiXCR run on the 5' RACE reads, TCRdb lists one record per CDR3 protein. Here the sample spans approximately 220,000 distinct CDR3 sequences, less than 8% being singletons. In addition, the sample was reused for a study of yellow fever vaccine responses in identical twins.

The specimen sequenced was memory (CD45RO+) T cells sorted from blood. Receptor source: a woman aged 18-35 years in good health. Both conserved end residues are part of each CDR3. A D gene is named only where the DNA matches it firmly. Clone size is given for some rows only: seen once, a few or many times, or a class if the clone is expanded.

many	TRBD1	TRBJ1-5	TRBV10-3	CAIRGTGDNQPQHF	TGTGCCATCAGGGGGACAGGGGATAATCAGCCCCAGCATTTT
NA	NA	TRBJ2-5	TRBV11-1	CASSLQTEKETQYF	TGTGCCAGCAGCTTACAGACAGAGAAAGAGACCCAGTACTTC
NA	TRBD2	TRBJ2-3	TRBV6-5	CASSYSPSGGTDTQYF	TGTGCCAGCAGTTACTCGCCTAGCGGGGGCACAGATACGCAGTATTTT
NA	NA	TRBJ1-1	TRBV25-1	CASREGGVGAFF	TGTGCCAGCAGGGAAGGAGGGGTGGGAGCTTTCTTT
few	NA	TRBJ1-5	TRBV7-2	CASSRLSVSNQPQHF	TGTGCCAGCAGCCGACTCTCCGTCAGCAATCAGCCCCAGCATTTT
NA	NA	TRBJ2-2	TRBV5-1	CASSLNVNTGELFF	TGCGCCAGCTCCCTTAATGTCAACACCGGGGAGCTGTTTTTT
NA	NA	TRBJ2-3	TRBV4-1	CASSQRSVGGSTDTQYF	TGCGCCAGCAGCCAACGTTCGGTGGGAGGCAGCACAGATACGCAGTATTTT
few	NA	TRBJ1-5	TRBV7-2	CASSWEGRQPQHF	TGTGCCAGCAGCTGGGAAGGGAGGCAGCCCCAGCATTTT
many	NA	TRBJ2-7	TRBV4-3	CASSQDRAGSYEQYF	TGCGCCAGCAGCCAAGATAGGGCAGGTAGCTACGAGCAGTACTTC
many	TRBD1	TRBJ2-5	TRBV29-1	CSVEGWTGSSETQYF	TGCAGCGTTGAAGGCTGGACAGGTTCGTCTGAGACCCAGTACTTC
NA	NA	TRBJ2-3	TRBV14	CASSQDVGGTQYF	TGTGCCAGCAGCCAAGATGTCGGTGGTACGCAGTATTTT
few	NA	TRBJ1-5	TRBV7-6	CASSLTYDSNQPQHF	TGTGCCAGCAGCTTAACATACGATAGCAATCAGCCCCAGCATTTT
many	NA	TRBJ1-3	TRBV12-3/TRBV12-4	CASSPTGNTIYF	TGTGCCAGCAGCCCGACAGGAAACACCATATATTTT
NA	NA	TRBJ1-4	TRBV3-1	CASSQEGGSEKLFF	TGTGCCAGCAGCCAAGAAGGAGGAAGCGAAAAACTGTTTTTT
few	TRBD1	TRBJ1-4	TRBV5-5	CASSPGQGNNEKLFF	TGTGCCAGCAGCCCTGGACAGGGGAATAATGAAAAACTGTTTTTT
few	TRBD2	TRBJ2-1	TRBV19	CASREAGGYNEQFF	TGTGCCAGTCGGGAGGCGGGAGGCTACAATGAGCAGTTCTTC
many	NA	TRBJ1-1	TRBV29-1	CSVAKTVLNTEAFF	TGCAGCGTCGCTAAGACAGTCCTGAACACTGAAGCTTTCTTT
NA	TRBD1	TRBJ2-7	TRBV6-2/TRBV6-3	CQKGRGYEQYF	TGTCAAAAGGGCAGGGGGTACGAGCAGTACTTC
NA	NA	TRBJ1-5	TRBV5-1	CASSLAGTQPQHF	TGCGCCAGCAGCTTGGCAGGGACACAGCCCCAGCATTTT
many	TRBD2	TRBJ2-1	TRBV9	CASSVVTSGNDEQFF	TGTGCCAGCAGCGTAGTTACTAGCGGGAACGATGAGCAGTTCTTC
NA	TRBD2	TRBJ2-5	TRBV3-1	CASSQDGLAGPVRSTQYF	TGTGCCAGCAGCCAAGATGGGCTAGCGGGCCCCGTCCGGTCGACCCAGTACTTC
NA	TRBD2	TRBJ2-7	TRBV6-2/TRBV6-3	CASRDSGRAGEQYF	TGTGCCAGCAGAGATAGCGGGAGAGCCGGCGAGCAGTACTTC
few	NA	TRBJ2-7	TRBV27	CASSLRGAGQGAYEQYF	TGTGCCAGCAGTTTGAGGGGGGCGGGGCAGGGCGCCTACGAGCAGTACTTC
many	TRBD1	TRBJ2-2	TRBV5-1	CASSLGPRTGRGELFF	TGCGCCAGCAGCTTGGGCCCCCGGACAGGCCGCGGGGAGCTGTTTTTT
NA	NA	TRBJ2-7	TRBV12-3/TRBV12-4	CASRSPGSDEQYF	TGTGCCAGCAGGTCGCCAGGGAGCGACGAGCAGTACTTC
many	TRBD1	TRBJ2-7	TRBV20-1	CSARTGGLPYEQYF	TGCAGTGCTAGGACAGGGGGCCTCCCCTACGAGCAGTACTTC
NA	TRBD1	TRBJ1-1	TRBV19	CASSLRQGDTEAFF	TGTGCCAGTAGTTTACGACAGGGGGACACTGAAGCTTTCTTT
few	NA	TRBJ2-1	TRBV5-1	CASTGQDGTGDNEQFF	TGCGCCAGCACCGGGCAGGACGGGACGGGCGACAATGAGCAGTTCTTC
many	TRBD2	TRBJ2-2	TRBV6-2/TRBV6-3	CASSILAGAGELFF	TGTGCCAGCAGCATACTAGCGGGAGCCGGGGAGCTGTTTTTT
many	TRBD1	TRBJ1-1	TRBV6-2/TRBV6-3	CASRRQGAEAFF	TGTGCCAGCAGGAGACAGGGGGCTGAAGCTTTCTTT
few	TRBD1	TRBJ2-2	TRBV6-5	CASSNRGGTGELFF	TGTGCCAGCAGTAACAGGGGTGGCACCGGGGAGCTGTTTTTT